This TCR beta chain appears in the sequencing data of a study of shared clonotypes between healthy human individuals. At the level of the study: Each donor's CD8 memory used one plate, CD8 naive two, each CD4 subset three.

Germline values: CDR1 SGDLS, CDR2 YYNGEE. V was trimmed by 0 bases and J by 6 bases, leaving 6 bases between them. There are 13 residues in the CDR3. Regarding this clone: Its antigen is currently unknown. Other DNA sequences from this sample encode an identical CDR3 as well.

Some clones are missing from TCRdb's copy, which holds only in-frame ones; the method was immunoSEQ multiplex PCR. The table lists about 2.1 million clones, roughly 93% of them singletons. CD8 cells classed as naive were CD45RO-negative and positively selected for CCR7, excluding terminally differentiated effector memory CD45RA+ cells. Study-level results: Clonotypes not shared had lower generation probabilities than those common to all four donors.

The sequencing sample was made of naive CD8+ T cells from PBMCs. This receptor was obtained from a man younger than 30 in good health. Some clones in this sample may be carry-over from other donors' samples. This chain links TRBV9 with TRBJ2-2, with D perhaps matching TRBD1 or TRBD2 (5 bases each). The CDR3 bases are TGTGCCAGCAGCGTAGTGGGGGCCGGGGAGCTGTTTTTT. Translation: CASSVVGAGELFF.